This record looks at one T cell receptor (beta chain) sequence and its context. The source of the sample is a study of T cell changes during pregnancy in multiple sclerosis. The CDR3 totals 15 residues. Germline CDR1 is MNHEY and CDR2 is SMNVEV (reference sequence). V was trimmed by 5 bases and J by 0 bases, leaving 13 bases between them. Assay used: immunoSEQ multiplex PCR; TCRdb lists only in-frame clones, some missing. The table has 45,000 or so clones, about 88% seen once. The chain recombines TRBV27 with TRBJ1-1; no clear D gene. The sample in question was CD8+ T cells from peripheral blood mononuclear cells, obtained after pregnancy. This sequence was found in a female donor in good health, enrolled as a control in a pregnancy study. The CDR3 protein is CASSPLGGMNTEAFF. The CDR3 bases are TGTGCCAGCAGTCCCCTGGGAGGTATGAACACTGAAGCTTTCTTT.